The 7 T cell receptor beta chains listed next were all sequenced from one sample in a study of regulatory T cells in long-lasting Graves disease. This sample's time point: persistent/refractory GD, antithyroid drugs over 5 years with positive TRAb. RNA isolated from PBMCs was used to make the TCR library. Combining iRepertoire HTBI primers with Arm-PCR of CDR3 regions, the authors built TCR beta libraries. MiXCR, applied by TCRdb to the multiplex PCR reads, yields one record per CDR3 protein. In the table there are roughly 300,000 distinct CDR3 sequences, about 19% of which are singletons. Source: peripheral blood mononuclear cells (PBMCs), taken when the disease was refractory, from a patient treated with antithyroid drugs. Source of these receptors: a female donor with Graves disease.

This clonotype was seen a handful of times. CDR3 residues: CASSLEPNTGELFF. The CDR3 bases are TGTGCCAGCAGTTTAGAGCCTAACACCGGGGAGCTGTTTTTT. This chain connects TRBV12-3 or TRBV12-4 to TRBJ2-2; D call uncertain. The CDR3 runs 14 residues. Trimming took 1 base from V and 2 from J, leaving 5 bases between them.

This clonotype was seen only a few times. The genes are TRBV7-2 and TRBJ2-7; D unclear. Trimming cost V 3 bases and J 0 bases, with 15 bases left between them. This CDR3 region has 16 residues. CDR1 and CDR2 from the germline V gene are SGHTA and FQGNSA. CDR3 in amino acids: CASSFHYGRSSYEQYF. The DNA of the CDR3 is TGTGCCAGCAGCTTCCATTACGGGCGCAGCTCCTACGAGCAGTACTTC.

The chain is built from TRBV20-1 and TRBJ2-7; 8 nucleotides match TRBD1. Trimming took 0 bases from V and 5 from J; bases not matched to a gene: 3. CDR1 is DFQATT and CDR2 is SNEGSKA in the germline V gene (reference sequence). The length of the CDR3 is 13 residues. The CDR3 sequence is CSAREDRVNEQYF. As DNA, the CDR3 is TGCAGTGCTAGAGAGGACAGGGTCAACGAGCAGTACTTC.

In its sample, this clonotype was seen a few times. The chain combines TRBV2 with TRBJ2-7, with TRBD1 matching over 9 bases. There are 15 residues in the CDR3. Trimming took 8 bases from V and 7 from J; bases not matched to a gene: 15. CDR1 and CDR2 from the germline V gene are SNHLY and FYNNEI. The CDR3 nucleotides are TGTGCCAGCTCACCAGGGGACAGGGATTCGGGAGAGCAGTACTTC. As protein: CASSPGDRDSGEQYF.

This clonotype was seen ten or more times. The CDR3 region is CASSLQRGAPSETQYF. CDR3 bases: TGTGCCAGCAGCCTCCAGCGCGGGGCGCCGAGTGAGACCCAGTACTTC. This rearrangement joins TRBV3-1 to TRBJ2-5, with D tentatively TRBD2 (6 bases). Trimming stripped 4 bases from V and 5 bases from J, with 20 bases between. CDR3 length: 16 amino acids. Germline V gives CDR1 LGHDT, CDR2 YNNKEL (reference sequence).

A few counts support this clonotype. The V gene is TRBV7-3, the J gene TRBJ1-1; D may be TRBD1 (6 bases). CDR3 length: 15 residues. Per the germline V gene, CDR1 is SGHTA and CDR2 is FQGTGA. V lost 5 bases and J 4 bases, leaving 17 bases between the germline ends. This CDR3 is CASSPGGAPPTEAFF. The CDR3 DNA reads TGTGCCAGCAGCCCGGGGGGGGCGCCCCCCACTGAAGCTTTCTTT.

The chain uses TRBV3-1 and TRBJ1-2; 7 nucleotides align to TRBD1. Germline CDR1 and CDR2: LGHDT and YNNKEL (reference sequence). Unmatched junction bases numbered 9, after V lost 1 base and J lost 4 bases. The CDR3 is 16 residues long. The CDR3 loop reads CASSQGYSGTAYGYTF. The CDR3 DNA follows: TGTGCCAGCAGCCAAGGATATTCCGGGACAGCCTATGGCTACACCTTC.